Presented here are 9 T cell receptor beta chains from one specimen sequenced in a study of OX40 agonist ivuxolimab in advanced cancers. Profiling relied on immunoSEQ multiplex PCR, and the TCRdb table lists in-frame clones only, not all of them. Of tens of thousands of clones in the sample, 85% to 90% were seen once. This specimen was CD4+ or CD8+ T cells sorted from blood, taken in a trial of the OX40 agonist ivuxolimab. The source of these receptors is an adult with an advanced solid tumor such as melanoma, head and neck, liver or kidney cancer.

The rearrangement joins TRBV30 to TRBJ2-7, with 9 bases identical to TRBD1. Germline lookup yields CDR1 GTSNPN and CDR2 SVGIG (reference sequence). V shed 5 bases, J shed 2 bases, and the junction held 7 bases outside the gene matches. The CDR3 runs to 14 residues. The CDR3 nucleotides read TGTGCCTGGGAGCGGGACAGGGCCCCCTACGAGCAGTACTTC. Translating gives CAWERDRAPYEQYF.

CDR3 coding DNA: TGTGCCAGCAGCGTAGGACTAGCGGGAGACAATGAGCAGTTCTTC. It encodes CASSVGLAGDNEQFF. The V call is TRBV9, the J call TRBJ2-1; 12 bases fit TRBD2. J lost 5 bases, V lost 0 bases, and 0 bases had no gene match. CDR3 size: 15 residues. Per the germline V gene, CDR1 is SGDLS and CDR2 is YYNGEE.

This rearrangement joins TRBV7-9 to TRBJ2-3, with TRBD2 matching 7 bases. Germline V CDR1 and CDR2: SEHNR, FQNEAQ (reference sequence). The CDR3 length is 16 residues. J lost 0 bases, V lost 1 base, and 4 bases had no gene match. The CDR3 region has the DNA TGTGCCAGCAGCTTAGTGGGGCGGGAGAGCACAGATACGCAGTATTTT. This sequence encodes CASSLVGRESTDTQYF. Using reference TRBV7-9 and TRBJ2-3 for the parts outside the CDR3, the full variable domain is DTGVSQNPRHKITKRGQNVTFRCDPISEHNRLYWYRQTLGQGPEFLTYFQNEAQLEKSRLLSDRFSAERPKGSFSTLEIQRTEQGDSAMYLCASSLVGRESTDTQYFGPGTRLTVL.

This rearrangement joins TRBV10-3 to TRBJ1-5; D is unclear. Per the germline V gene, CDR1 is ENHRY and CDR2 is SYGVKD. V shed 3 bases and J shed 4 bases, with 10 bases lying between them. The length of the CDR3 is 14 residues. The CDR3 DNA reads TGTGCCATCAGTGAAGAGGACGTGAATCAGCCCCAGCATTTT. Translated: CAISEEDVNQPQHF.

The chain recombines TRBV11-3 with TRBJ2-1; D possibly corresponds to TRBD1 (6 bases). The CDR3 covers 15 residues. The V gene's germline CDR1 is SGHNT and CDR2 YENEEA. Trimming shortened V by 2 bases and J by 0 bases, and 8 bases separated the two germline ends. CDR3 amino acids: CASSLQGNSYNEQFF. The CDR3 nucleotides read TGTGCCAGCAGCTTACAGGGGAACTCCTACAATGAGCAGTTCTTC.

The rearrangement links TRBV7-9 to TRBJ2-1; 16 bases match TRBD2. J was trimmed by 0 bases and V by 1 base; bases with no gene match: 3. The CDR3 consists of 19 residues. Looked up from germline, CDR1 is SEHNR and CDR2 is FQNEAQ (reference sequence). The CDR3 sequence is CASSLGGLAGGSSYNEQFF. The CDR3 region has the DNA TGTGCCAGCAGCTTAGGGGGACTAGCGGGAGGGAGCTCCTACAATGAGCAGTTCTTC.

J is TRBJ2-7 and V is TRBV4-1; D unresolved. The ends were cut back, 0 bases at V and 3 bases at J, with 6 bases in the middle. Germline loops: CDR1 MGHRA, CDR2 YSYEKL. CDR3 size: 13 residues. The CDR3 sequence: CASSQDQSYEQYF. The CDR3 coding sequence is TGCGCCAGCAGCCAAGATCAAAGCTACGAGCAGTACTTC.

The chain has TRBV6-6 and TRBJ1-2; D is perhaps TRBD1 (5 bases). The germline gives CDR1 MNHNY, CDR2 SVGAGI (reference sequence). V shed 5 bases and J shed 7 bases, with 20 bases lying between them. This CDR3 comprises 15 residues. CDR3 nucleotide sequence: TGTGCCAGCAGTGGGGCGCAGGGCCTCTTAAGTGGCTACACCTTC. This codes for CASSGAQGLLSGYTF.

The genes are TRBV15 and TRBJ2-7; D unresolved. The CDR3 is 14 residues long. The V gene's germline CDR1 is LNHNV and CDR2 YYDKDF (reference sequence). V was trimmed by 0 bases and J by 0 bases, leaving 6 bases between them. Written as DNA, the CDR3 is TGTGCCACCAGCAGAGACTGGAGCTCCTACGAGCAGTACTTC. Protein sequence: CATSRDWSSYEQYF.